What follows describes a single TCR beta chain. This receptor's antigen is unknown. Qualities for individual bases were not recorded, and no much larger clone is one base off. The trial excluded patients who had a history of autoimmune disease or were on systemic immunosuppression. Peripheral blood for TCR sequencing was collected from all dose cohorts at baseline, on cycle 4 day 1, and on cycle 7 day 1. Samples were obtained from an open-label, multicenter, first-in-human phase I dose-escalation trial of ivuxolimab. Adults with locally advanced or metastatic head and neck squamous cell, hepatocellular, melanoma or renal cell carcinoma were enrolled in the trial. Before TCR sequencing, CD4+ and CD8+ T cells were separately sorted from peripheral blood. The source of the sample is a study of OX40 agonist ivuxolimab in advanced cancers. With regard to the full study: The costimulatory receptor OX40 (CD134) was targeted by ivuxolimab, a fully human IgG2 agonistic monoclonal antibody. Intravenous ivuxolimab was administered to patients every 2 weeks at six dose levels: 0.01, 0.1, 0.3, 1.5, 3 and 10 mg/kg. Of the roughly 51 dose-escalation patients, hepatocellular carcinoma was present in about 19, melanoma in approximately 15, renal cell carcinoma in 9 and head and neck cancer in 9. In the dose-escalation cohort, approximately 82% of patients were male, and the mean age was around 60 years with a range of roughly 23 to 79. Prior anti-PD-1, anti-PD-L1 or anti-CTLA-4 therapy was permitted, and checkpoint inhibitors had been received by more than 35% of dose-escalation patients. Partial responses occurred in three dose-escalation patients: two with cutaneous melanoma and one with hepatocellular carcinoma. Peripheral TCRbeta sequencing was intended to test whether TCR sequence diversity was altered and clonal T-cell expansion was caused by ivuxolimab. The paper covers the monotherapy dose-escalation part of the phase I ivuxolimab trial, which included N of about 50 patients. Beyond this particular receptor, the publication reports: The antigen specificity of the peripheral T cells that underwent clonal expansion was not determined. Low levels of normalized T-cell clonal expansion were also seen in some nonresponding patients. After ivuxolimab, CD8+ T cells had more expanded clones than CD4+ T cells on average. At doses of 0.1 to 3.0 mg/kg, clonal expansion of both CD4+ and CD8+ blood T cells was observed from baseline to week 6. In the 0.1-3.0 mg/kg groups, partial responders were among the patients with the lowest normalized peripheral clonal expansion, particularly in CD8+ T cells.

The CDR1 and CDR2 encoded by the germline V gene are SGHRS and YFSETQ. Its CDR3 holds 13 amino acids, cysteine through phenylalanine. Only the CDR3 portion is preserved as DNA: 39 bases, with reading frame beginning at the first base. For sequencing of the TCRbeta CDR3 region, genomic DNA was extracted from the sorted cells. The immunoSEQ Assay was used for sequencing of TCRbeta CDR3 regions. Drawn from immuneACCESS, this table holds only the in-frame rearrangements with V and J called that TCRdb kept. Clones are partly lost; checked studies trace under half to an unresolved V gene and leave the rest unexplained. The sample data list about 24,000 clones, and approximately 90% of these were observed just once. The ten largest clones take up about 49% of the sample.

The chain uses TRBV5-1 and TRBJ2-5, with TRBD1 perhaps the D gene, on 5 matching bases. The J call could be wrong; TRBJ2-7 is a better fit for the DNA end. This TCR was recovered from an adult with an advanced solid tumor such as melanoma, head and neck, liver or kidney cancer. The starting material was CD4+ or CD8+ T cells sorted from blood, obtained in a trial of the OX40 agonist ivuxolimab. The CDR3 in this case is CASRFEGAYEQYF. At the DNA level, the sequence is TGCGCCAGCAGGTTCGAAGGGGCCTACGAGCAGTACTTC.